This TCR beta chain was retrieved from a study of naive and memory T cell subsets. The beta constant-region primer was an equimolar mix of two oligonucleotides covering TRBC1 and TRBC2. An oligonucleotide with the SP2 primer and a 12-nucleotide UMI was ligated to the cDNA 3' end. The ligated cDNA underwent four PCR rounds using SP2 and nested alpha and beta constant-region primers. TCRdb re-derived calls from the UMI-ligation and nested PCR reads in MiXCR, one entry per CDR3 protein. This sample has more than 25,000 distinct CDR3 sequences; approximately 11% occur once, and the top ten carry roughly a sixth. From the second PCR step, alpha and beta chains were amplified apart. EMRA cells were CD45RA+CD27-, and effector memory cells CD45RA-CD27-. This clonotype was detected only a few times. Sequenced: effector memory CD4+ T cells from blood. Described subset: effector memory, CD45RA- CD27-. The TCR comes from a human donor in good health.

CDR3 region: CASSSQNIYNGNEQFF. For the CDR3, the DNA is TGTGCCAGCAGCTCACAGAACATCTACAATGGAAATGAGCAGTTCTTC. The genes are TRBV7-6 and TRBJ2-1; D is unresolved. Trimming removed 4 bases at V and 7 bases at J, with 20 bases between. The germline CDR1 and CDR2 sequences are SGHVS and FNYEAQ. The CDR3 extends over 16 amino acids.